Listed here are 18 T cell receptor beta chains from one sample, sequenced in a study of blood T cell repertoires in COVID-19. Generated by immunoSEQ multiplex PCR, the TCRdb table keeps only in-frame clones and is missing some. Altogether about 130,000 clones are present, about 80% being singletons, with the ten largest covering 3% to 3.5%. Material: peripheral blood. These receptors originate from a woman older than 75 with acute or convalescent COVID-19.

The CDR3 region has the DNA TGTGCCAGCAGCTGGGGGACAGGGGGCGCAGGAGAGACCCAGTACTTC. Its translation is CASSWGTGGAGETQYF. The J gene is TRBJ2-5, the V gene TRBV13, with 12 bases aligning to TRBD1. Germline CDR1 PRHDT, CDR2 FYEKMQ (reference sequence). J gave up 4 bases and V 4 bases, and 7 bases lay outside the gene matches. The CDR3 is 16 residues long.

J is TRBJ1-5 and V is TRBV12-5, with 7 nucleotides matching TRBD1. The V gene's germline CDR1 is LGHNT and CDR2 FRNRAP. V lost 0 bases to trimming and J lost 7 bases; unmatched junction nucleotides: 9. The CDR3 totals 16 residues. The CDR3 sequence is CASGLVRAQGGQPQHF. The CDR3 region has the DNA TGTGCTAGTGGTTTGGTCCGCGCGCAGGGGGGACAGCCCCAGCATTTT.

The chain recombines TRBV5-8 with TRBJ2-5, with TRBD2 matching over 7 bases. Looked up from germline, CDR1 is SGHTS and CDR2 is YDEGEE. After removal of 0 bases from V and 3 bases from J, the junction contained 2 bases not matched to a gene. The CDR3 extends over 14 amino acids. CDR3 residues: CASSLGTREETQYF. CDR3 sequence (DNA): TGTGCCAGCAGCTTGGGGACTAGAGAAGAGACCCAGTACTTC.

The J gene is TRBJ2-3, the V gene TRBV5-4; a weak D match, TRBD2 (7 bases). V lost 2 bases to trimming and J lost 4 bases, with 17 bases between them. CDR3 length: 16 residues. Germline assignment: CDR1 SGHNT and CDR2 YYREEE (reference sequence). In nucleotides, the CDR3 is TGTGCCAGCAGCTTTAAAGGGGGGGCTATCGCAGATACGCAGTATTTT. It specifies CASSFKGGAIADTQYF.

The V gene is TRBV7-9, the J gene TRBJ2-1; D may be TRBD2 (7 bases). The CDR3 is made up of 15 amino acids. Germline V gene lookup returns CDR1 SEHNR and CDR2 FQNEAQ (reference sequence). V lost 5 bases and J 9 bases, leaving 20 bases between the germline ends. Here the CDR3 reads CASSIGGGLSTEQFF. The DNA for the CDR3 is TGTGCCAGCAGCATAGGGGGGGGCCTGTCAACTGAGCAGTTCTTC.

This clone was seen just once. V is TRBV4-1 and J is TRBJ1-1; no firm D call. Trimming removed 1 base from V and 8 bases from J, with 11 bases in between. The germline CDR1 and CDR2 sequences are MGHRA and YSYEKL. This CDR3 region has 13 residues. The CDR3 DNA sequence: TGCGCCAGCAGCCAAGTTCTTGCGTGGGAAGCTTTCTTT. It encodes CASSQVLAWEAFF.

This clone was seen a few times. The genes are TRBV7-3 and TRBJ2-2, with 8 bases matching TRBD1. V trimming: 5 bases; J trimming: 4 bases; junction bases outside the gene matches: 3. Germline V gene data show CDR1 as SGHTA and CDR2 as FQGTGA. The CDR3 contains 14 residues. CDR3 sequence: CASSRTGFTGELFF. For the CDR3, the DNA is TGTGCCAGCAGCAGGACAGGGTTCACCGGGGAGCTGTTTTTT.

V gene TRBV19 combines with J gene TRBJ2-3, with 14 positions matching TRBD2. Per germline, CDR1 LNHDA and CDR2 SQIVND (reference sequence). This CDR3 has 19 amino acids. The ends lost 3 bases at V and 3 bases at J; junction bases unmatched: 11. CDR3 region: CASSMTGTSGGRKTDTQYF. CDR3 DNA sequence: TGTGCCAGTAGTATGACCGGGACTAGCGGGGGCCGGAAAACAGATACGCAGTATTTT.

The rearrangement uses TRBV19 and TRBJ1-2, with D unclear. CDR1 is LNHDA, CDR2 SQIVND, per germline (reference sequence). Trimming cost V 0 bases and J 0 bases, with 14 bases left between them. The CDR3 length is 17 residues. For the CDR3, the DNA is TGTGCCAGTAGTATAGAGCCAGGTGTTTCAGCTAACTATGGCTACACCTTC. Translating it yields CASSIEPGVSANYGYTF.

The chain has TRBV11-2 and TRBJ1-3; D might be TRBD1 (6 bases). CDR3 size: 14 residues. The V gene lost 5 bases and the J gene lost 0 bases, with 8 bases spanning the gap. CDR1 SGHAT and CDR2 FQNNGV come from the germline V gene. CDR3 region: CASSRQVSGNTIYF. The CDR3 DNA reads TGTGCCAGCAGCCGACAGGTCTCTGGAAACACCATATATTTT.

The J gene is TRBJ2-5, the V gene TRBV6-1, with TRBD2 identical over 7 bases. V was clipped by 0 bases and J by 2 bases; unmatched bases: 3. CDR1 is MNHNS, CDR2 SASEGT, per germline. This CDR3 contains 15 residues. CDR3: CASSEAFGGQETQYF. The CDR3 nucleotides are TGTGCCAGCAGTGAAGCCTTCGGGGGGCAAGAGACCCAGTACTTC.

This clone was seen a single time. This chain links TRBV4-2 with TRBJ1-3; the match to TRBD1 covers 11 bases. Germline CDR1 is LGHNA and CDR2 is YNFKEQ. CDR3 length: 15 residues. J gave up 6 bases and V 4 bases, and 5 bases lay outside the gene matches. This chain's CDR3 is CASSRAGQGVNTIYF. CDR3 nucleotide sequence: TGTGCCAGCAGCCGAGCGGGACAGGGGGTAAACACCATATATTTT.

The chain joins TRBV7-3 to TRBJ2-3; 10 bases match TRBD2. J was trimmed by 4 bases and V by 5 bases; bases with no gene match: 9. Germline V lookup: CDR1 SGHTA, CDR2 FQGTGA. This CDR3 spans 16 amino acids. The CDR3 DNA reads TGTGCCAGCAGCCTCGGGGGGCTAGCGGGGGCAGATACGCAGTATTTT. This codes for CASSLGGLAGADTQYF.

This clone was counted only a few times. This chain links TRBV7-8 with TRBJ1-6, with D possibly being TRBD1 (5 bases). The V and J ends lost 1 base and 4 bases respectively, with 14 bases between them. The CDR3 loop spans 17 amino acids. Germline-derived CDR1 and CDR2 are SGHVS and FQNEAQ. The CDR3 loop is CASSLGQMTVYNSPLHF. Here the CDR3 DNA reads TGTGCCAGCAGCTTAGGTCAAATGACAGTTTATAATTCACCCCTCCACTTT.

The chain joins TRBV7-2 to TRBJ1-3; 9 positions match TRBD1. Per the germline V gene, CDR1 is SGHTA and CDR2 is FQGNSA. This CDR3 has 17 residues. V lost 1 base, J lost 1 base, and 5 bases stayed unmatched. This CDR3 is CASSLVGGTGSGNTIYF. CDR3 sequence (DNA): TGTGCCAGCAGCTTAGTAGGAGGGACAGGGTCTGGAAACACCATATATTTT.

The V and J genes are TRBV20-1 and TRBJ2-3; 10 bases are a match to TRBD2. Germline V lookup: CDR1 DFQATT, CDR2 SNEGSKA (reference sequence). This CDR3 is built from 16 residues. The ends lost 3 bases at V and 5 bases at J; junction bases unmatched: 11. CDR3 loop: CSASASGGARGDTQYF. Here the CDR3 DNA reads TGCAGTGCTAGTGCGAGCGGGGGGGCCAGAGGAGATACGCAGTATTTT.

The genes are TRBV7-3 and TRBJ1-1; D is ambiguous. V lost 2 bases, J lost 5 bases, and 9 bases lay in between. Germline V gene sequence: CDR1 SGHTA, CDR2 FQGTGA. The CDR3 runs to 13 residues. The CDR3 here is CASSLQVRTEAFF. The CDR3 DNA is TGTGCCAGCAGCTTACAAGTGAGAACTGAAGCTTTCTTT.

V usage is TRBV10-1 and J usage is TRBJ1-1, with TRBD1 matching 9 bases. This CDR3 region has 16 residues. Trimming removed 4 bases from V and 0 bases from J; junction bases left unmatched: 6. Germline CDR1 is WNHNN and CDR2 is SYGVQD (reference sequence). This CDR3 reads CASSGQGVPLNTEAFF. The CDR3, as DNA: TGCGCCAGCAGTGGACAGGGGGTGCCCCTGAACACTGAAGCTTTCTTT.